The clone carrying this T cell receptor beta chain came up a few times. The data were taken from a study of blood T cell repertoires in COVID-19. Study-wide background: Both acute and convalescent COVID-19 samples were obtained from the United States, Italy and Spain. PBMCs, B-cell-depleted T cells, or T cells provided the cDNA or gDNA that made up the material.

This CDR3 contains 14 residues. CDR1 and CDR2 (germline): MGHDK, SYGVNS. Trimming removed 2 bases from V and 4 bases from J, with 8 bases in between. Study processing details: Amplification of reference gene primers was used by the study to estimate nucleated cell counts. Data came from immunoSEQ multiplex PCR; TCRdb stores just in-frame clones and leaves some out. That table supplies the V and J calls and clone size; D and trimming were determined from the DNA. The top ten hold under 11% of the sample, which has a few hundred thousand clones, approximately 80% seen once. The V and J genes are TRBV25-1 and TRBJ1-4; D remains ambiguous. What was sequenced was peripheral blood. The TCR originated in a woman older than 75 with acute or convalescent COVID-19. The CDR3 is CASSEHGDNEKLFF. CDR3 bases: TGTGCCAGCAGTGAACACGGGGATAATGAAAAACTGTTTTTT.